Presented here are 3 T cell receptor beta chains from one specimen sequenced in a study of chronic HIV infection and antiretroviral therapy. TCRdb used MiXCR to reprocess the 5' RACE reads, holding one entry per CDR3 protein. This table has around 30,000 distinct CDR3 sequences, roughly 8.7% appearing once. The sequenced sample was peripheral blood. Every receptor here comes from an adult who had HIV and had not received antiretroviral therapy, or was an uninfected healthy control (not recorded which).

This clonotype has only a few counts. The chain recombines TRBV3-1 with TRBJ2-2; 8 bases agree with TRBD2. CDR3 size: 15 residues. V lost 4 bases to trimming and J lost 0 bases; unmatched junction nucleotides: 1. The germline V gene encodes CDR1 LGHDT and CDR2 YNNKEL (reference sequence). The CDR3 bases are TGTGCCAGCAGCCTACTAGCGGCGAACACCGGGGAGCTGTTTTTT. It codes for CASSLLAANTGELFF.

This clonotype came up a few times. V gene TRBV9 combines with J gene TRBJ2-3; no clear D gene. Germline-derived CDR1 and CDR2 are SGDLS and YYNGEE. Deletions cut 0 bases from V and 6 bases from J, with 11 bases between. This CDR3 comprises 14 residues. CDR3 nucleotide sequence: TGTGCCAGCAGCGTAGAGGACCGATCGGATACGCAGTATTTT. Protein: CASSVEDRSDTQYF.

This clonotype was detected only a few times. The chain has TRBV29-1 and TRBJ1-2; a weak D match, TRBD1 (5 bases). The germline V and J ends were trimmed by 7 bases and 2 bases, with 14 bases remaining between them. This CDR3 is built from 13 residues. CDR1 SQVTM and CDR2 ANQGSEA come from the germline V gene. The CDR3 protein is CSATTRENYGYTF. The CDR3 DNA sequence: TGCAGCGCAACTACCAGGGAGAACTATGGCTACACCTTC.